This T cell receptor beta chain derives from a study of T-cell reconstitution after alpha-beta-depleted transplantation in children. This CDR3 is built from 15 residues. With 2 bases removed from V and 2 bases from J, the gap between germline ends came to 7 bases. Per the germline V gene, CDR1 is SEHNR and CDR2 is FQNEAQ (reference sequence). Findings of the study overall: By about two months after transplant, alpha-beta T cells reportedly arose from several hundred graft clones that had expanded. Among T cells one year after transplant, newly produced cells accounted for most counts and diversity. Surviving recipient T cells and intrathymic progenitors accounted for some patients' high TCRbeta diversity at day 60.

In the case of this clonotype: Antigen specificity is unknown.

Unique molecular identifiers were used in preparing the TCRbeta library. One entry per CDR3 protein results from TCRdb running MiXCR on the PCR reads. The sample consists of just over 950,000 distinct CDR3 sequences, roughly 29% of them appearing once. The TCR comes from a boy in the first two years of life who had a stem cell transplant for SCID, so the T cells may come from the graft donor. This specimen was PBMCs, mostly from graft donor cells, taken 360 days after TCRalphabeta/CD19-depleted stem cell transplant. The J gene is TRBJ2-6, the V gene TRBV7-9; the D gene is possibly TRBD2 (5 bases). CDR3: CASSLKRAGANVLTF. DNA of the CDR3: TGTGCCAGCAGCTTAAAGAGGGCTGGGGCCAACGTCCTGACTTTC.